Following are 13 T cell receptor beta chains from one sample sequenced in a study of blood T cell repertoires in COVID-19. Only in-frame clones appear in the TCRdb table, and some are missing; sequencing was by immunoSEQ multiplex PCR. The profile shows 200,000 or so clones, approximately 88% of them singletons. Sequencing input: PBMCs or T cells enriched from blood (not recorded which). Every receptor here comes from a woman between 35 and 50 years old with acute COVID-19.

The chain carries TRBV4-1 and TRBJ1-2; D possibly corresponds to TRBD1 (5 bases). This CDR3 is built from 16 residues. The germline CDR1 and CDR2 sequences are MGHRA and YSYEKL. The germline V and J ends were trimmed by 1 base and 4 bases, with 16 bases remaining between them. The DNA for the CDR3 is TGCGCCAGCAGCCAAGGACCGATCTCTAGGGGCTATGGCTACACCTTC. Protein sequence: CASSQGPISRGYGYTF.

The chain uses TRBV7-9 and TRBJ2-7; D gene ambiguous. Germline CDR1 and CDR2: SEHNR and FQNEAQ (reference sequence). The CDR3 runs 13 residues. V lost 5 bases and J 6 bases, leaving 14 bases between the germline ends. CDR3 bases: TGTGCCAGCAGCGCCGGTGGGCTCTCCGAGCAGTACTTC. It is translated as CASSAGGLSEQYF.

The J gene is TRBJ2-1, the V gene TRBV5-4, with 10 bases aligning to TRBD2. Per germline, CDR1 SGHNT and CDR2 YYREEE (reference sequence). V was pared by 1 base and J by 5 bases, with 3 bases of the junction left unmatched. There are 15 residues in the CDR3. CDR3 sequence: CASSLTAGGDNEQFF. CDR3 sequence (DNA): TGTGCCAGCAGCTTGACAGCGGGAGGGGACAATGAGCAGTTCTTC.

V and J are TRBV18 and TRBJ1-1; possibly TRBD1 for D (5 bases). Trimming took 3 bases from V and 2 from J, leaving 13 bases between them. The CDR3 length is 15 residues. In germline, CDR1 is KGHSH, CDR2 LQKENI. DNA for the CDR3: TGTGCCAGCTCACCCGTCGCAGGGACTAACACTGAAGCTTTCTTT. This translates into CASSPVAGTNTEAFF.

The DNA of the CDR3 is TGTGCCAGCAGCCAAGGGGGGCGGCTGACCGGGGAGCTGTTTTTT. It yields the protein CASSQGGRLTGELFF. This chain joins TRBV14 and TRBJ2-2, with D perhaps matching TRBD1 (6 bases). Germline CDR1 SGHDN, CDR2 FVKESK. Between the trimmed V and J ends, which lost 1 base and 5 bases, there was a span of 11 bases. There are 15 residues in the CDR3. Filled out from reference TRBV14 and TRBJ2-2, the complete variable domain reads EAGVTQFPSHSVIEKGQTVTLRCDPISGHDNLYWYRRVMGKEIKFLLHFVKESKQDESGMPNNRFLAERTGGTYSTLKVQPAELEDSGVYFCASSQGGRLTGELFFGEGSRLTVL.

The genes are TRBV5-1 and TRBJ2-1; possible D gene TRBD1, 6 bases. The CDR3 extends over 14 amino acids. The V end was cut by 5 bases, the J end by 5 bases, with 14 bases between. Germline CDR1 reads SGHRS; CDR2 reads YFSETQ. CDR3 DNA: TGCGCCAGCAGAGGAACCGGGACACACAATGAGCAGTTCTTC. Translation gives CASRGTGTHNEQFF.

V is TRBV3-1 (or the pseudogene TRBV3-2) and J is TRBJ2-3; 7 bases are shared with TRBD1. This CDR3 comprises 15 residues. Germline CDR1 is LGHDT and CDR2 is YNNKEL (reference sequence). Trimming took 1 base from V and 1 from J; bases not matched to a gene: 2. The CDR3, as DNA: TGTGCCAGCAGCCAAGTAGGGGGCGGCACAGATACGCAGTATTTT. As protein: CASSQVGGGTDTQYF.

The CDR3: CASSREVPGNTIYF. For the CDR3, the DNA is TGTGCCAGCAGCCGAGAGGTACCTGGAAACACCATATATTTT. The chain uses TRBV2 and TRBJ1-3; the D is unclear. The CDR3 spans 14 residues. Trimming shortened V by 6 bases and J by 2 bases, and 11 bases separated the two germline ends. CDR1 is SNHLY, CDR2 FYNNEI, per germline.

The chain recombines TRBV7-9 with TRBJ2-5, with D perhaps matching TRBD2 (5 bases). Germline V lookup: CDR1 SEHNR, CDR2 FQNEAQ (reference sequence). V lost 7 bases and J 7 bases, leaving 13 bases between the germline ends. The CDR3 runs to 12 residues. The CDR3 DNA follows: TGTGCCAGCACCGAGGGTCCATGGACCCAGTACTTC. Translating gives CASTEGPWTQYF.

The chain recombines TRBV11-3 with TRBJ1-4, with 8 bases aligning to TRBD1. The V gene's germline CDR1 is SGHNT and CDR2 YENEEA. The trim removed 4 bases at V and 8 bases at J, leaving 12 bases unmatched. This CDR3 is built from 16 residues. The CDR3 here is CASSSETGQGGEKLFF. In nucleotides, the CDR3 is TGTGCCAGCAGCTCAGAGACTGGACAGGGCGGGGAAAAACTGTTTTTT.

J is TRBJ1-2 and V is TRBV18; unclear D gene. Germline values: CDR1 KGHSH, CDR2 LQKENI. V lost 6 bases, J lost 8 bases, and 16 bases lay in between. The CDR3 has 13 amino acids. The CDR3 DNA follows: TGTGCCAGCTCCCCGTCAAGGGCGGGGGGCTACACCTTC. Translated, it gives CASSPSRAGGYTF.

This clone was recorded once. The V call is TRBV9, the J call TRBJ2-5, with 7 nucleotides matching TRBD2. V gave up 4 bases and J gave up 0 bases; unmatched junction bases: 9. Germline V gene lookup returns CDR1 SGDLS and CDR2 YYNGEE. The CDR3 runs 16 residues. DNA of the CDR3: TGTGCCAGCAGCTCCGGCGGAGCGGGGTACCAAGAGACCCAGTACTTC. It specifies CASSSGGAGYQETQYF. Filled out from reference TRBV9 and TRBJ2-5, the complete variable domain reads DSGVTQTPKHLITATGQRVTLRCSPRSGDLSVYWYQQSLDQGLQFLIQYYNGEERAKGNILERFSAQQFPDLHSELNLSSLELGDSALYFCASSSGGAGYQETQYFGPGTRLLVL.

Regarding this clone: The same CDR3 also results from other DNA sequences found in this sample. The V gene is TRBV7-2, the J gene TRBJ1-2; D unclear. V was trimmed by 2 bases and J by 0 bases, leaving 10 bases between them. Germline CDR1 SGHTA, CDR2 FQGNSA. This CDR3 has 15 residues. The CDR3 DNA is TGTGCCAGCAGCTTAAGCCCAGGATCTAACTATGGCTACACCTTC. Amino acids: CASSLSPGSNYGYTF. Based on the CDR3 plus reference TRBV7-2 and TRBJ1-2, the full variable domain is GAGVSQSPSNKVTEKGKDVELRCDPISGHTALYWYRQSLGQGLEFLIYFQGNSAPDKSGLPSDRFSAERTGGSVSTLTIQRTQQEDSAVYLCASSLSPGSNYGYTFGSGTRLTVV.